Only a few counts were recorded for the clone carrying this TCR beta chain. Its antigen is unknown. This record belongs to a study of response to subunit inactivated influenza vaccine. From germline, CDR1 is SGDLS and CDR2 YYNGEE. There are 15 residues in the CDR3. V was clipped by 3 bases and J by 5 bases; unmatched bases: 4. One entry per CDR3 protein results from TCRdb running MiXCR on the RT-PCR reads. The profile shows 650,000 to 800,000 distinct CDR3 sequences, approximately 17% of them singletons. Whole-study findings and limits: The authors suggested that few new T cells are recruited per seasonal influenza vaccination.

This sample comprised PBMCs from blood, obtained roughly 5 days after vaccination. The receptor comes from a man aged 50-60 years who received an inactivated influenza vaccine. The V gene is TRBV9, the J gene TRBJ2-5; 13 nucleotides agree with TRBD2. The CDR3 region is CASSGGLAGSETQYF. The CDR3 coding sequence is TGTGCCAGCAGCGGGGGACTAGCGGGATCGGAGACCCAGTACTTC.